This TCR beta chain was observed in a study of CD4 T cells in relation to SARS-CoV-2 and coronaviruses. Study as a whole: After 10 days of antigen culture, PBMC TCR beta CDR3s were sequenced. Shared crossreactive spike epitopes were mapped to their HLA restriction. Negative control cultures got HIV-1 Nef peptides or no peptide.

Measured with immunoSEQ multiplex PCR; TCRdb has only the in-frame clones, and not every one. This sample yields more than 15,000 clones, of which over 80% are seen a single time; 30% to 35% belongs to the top ten. In regard to this clone: Its antigen is undetermined.

Trimming left V 1 base short and J 10 bases short, with 10 bases between. This CDR3 comprises 13 residues. The germline CDR1 and CDR2 sequences are LGHDT and YNNKEL (reference sequence). CD4+ T cells from unexposed donors were obtained before the COVID-19 pandemic (2011-2018). After about 10 days of culture, CD4+ T cells were isolated. Cells permitting, SARS-CoV-2 S/N and four cold-coronavirus spikes were tested on unexposed-donor CD4+ T cells. The rearrangement joins TRBV3-1 (or the pseudogene TRBV3-2) to TRBJ1-4; no firm D call. What was sequenced was CD4+ T cells from PBMCs, cultured in vitro. This receptor was identified in a human donor in good health. The CDR3 DNA reads TGTGCCAGCAGCCAAGCGCGTCCAGGAAAACTGTTTTTT. Protein sequence: CASSQARPGKLFF.